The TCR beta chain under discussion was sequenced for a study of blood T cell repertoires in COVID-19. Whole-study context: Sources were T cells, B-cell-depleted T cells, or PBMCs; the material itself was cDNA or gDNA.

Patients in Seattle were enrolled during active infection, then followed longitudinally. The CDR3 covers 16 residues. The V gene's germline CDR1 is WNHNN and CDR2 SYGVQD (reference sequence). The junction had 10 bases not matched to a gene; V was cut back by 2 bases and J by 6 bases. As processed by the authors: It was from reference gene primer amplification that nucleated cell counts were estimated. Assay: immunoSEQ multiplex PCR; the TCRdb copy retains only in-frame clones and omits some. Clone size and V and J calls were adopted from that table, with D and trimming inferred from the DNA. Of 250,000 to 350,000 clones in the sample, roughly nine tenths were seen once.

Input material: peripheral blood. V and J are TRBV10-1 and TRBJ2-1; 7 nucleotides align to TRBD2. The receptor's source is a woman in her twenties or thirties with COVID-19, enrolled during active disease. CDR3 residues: CASSEMSGSGGNEQFF. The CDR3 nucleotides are TGCGCCAGCAGTGAGATGAGCGGGTCGGGGGGCAATGAGCAGTTCTTC.